The 5 T cell receptor beta chains in this list originate from one sample, sequenced in a study of T cells in Graves' hyperthyroidism and ophthalmopathy. The CDR3 regions of TCR beta were amplified from RNA transcripts. First-round RT-PCR of the TCR CDR3 relied on the HTBI primer set. TCRdb passed the multiplex PCR reads through MiXCR, listing each CDR3 protein once. The table has approximately 870,000 distinct CDR3 sequences, roughly 40% seen once. Source material: blood. Receptor source: a man in his late teens or twenties with Graves' hyperthyroidism.

This sequence joins TRBV2 and TRBJ1-5; D is unclear. Germline V lookup: CDR1 SNHLY, CDR2 FYNNEI. The CDR3 covers 15 residues. V was clipped by 1 base and J by 3 bases, with 10 bases between them. The CDR3 sequence: CASSEDSFLNQPQHF. The DNA for the CDR3 is TGTGCCAGCAGTGAAGACAGTTTTCTCAATCAGCCCCAGCATTTT.

The chain has TRBV5-6 and TRBJ2-5, with D possibly matching TRBD2 (5 bases). The germline CDR1 and CDR2 sequences are SGHDT and YYEEEE. The CDR3 runs 15 residues. V lost 0 bases, J lost 5 bases, and 14 bases lay in between. CDR3 DNA sequence: TGTGCCAGCAGCTTGGAAACCACTAGGAGGGAGACCCAGTACTTC. It yields the protein CASSLETTRRETQYF.

This chain joins TRBV29-1 and TRBJ1-2; tentative D call: TRBD1 (5 bases). Germline assignment: CDR1 SQVTM and CDR2 ANQGSEA. This CDR3 spans 12 amino acids. The germline V and J ends were trimmed by 3 bases and 4 bases, with 9 bases remaining between them. CDR3 nucleotides: TGCAGCGTTGAGAGGGGTGGCTATGGCTACACCTTC. It yields the protein CSVERGGYGYTF.

J is TRBJ1-2 and V is TRBV6-1; D not resolved. Germline-derived CDR1 and CDR2 are MNHNS and SASEGT. This CDR3 has 14 amino acids. The ends were cut back, 2 bases at V and 2 bases at J, with 9 bases in the middle. Here the CDR3 reads CASSEITENYGYTF. CDR3 nucleotides: TGTGCCAGCAGTGAAATTACGGAAAACTATGGCTACACCTTC.

CDR3 region: CASSLQGRPNQPQHF. As DNA, the CDR3 is TGTGCCAGCAGCCTACAGGGGCGACCCAATCAGCCCCAGCATTTT. The V call is TRBV12-3 or TRBV12-4, the J call TRBJ1-5, with TRBD1 identical over 7 bases. The CDR3 is 15 residues long. Trimming removed 6 bases from V and 3 bases from J; junction bases left unmatched: 8.